This T cell receptor beta chain comes out of a study of cytomegalovirus exposure and HLA in healthy donors. TCRdb's copy holds only in-frame clones and misses some; the assay was immunoSEQ multiplex PCR. Here the sample spans roughly 120,000 clones, approximately 90% being singletons. Points from the study as a whole: Cytomegalovirus status was reportedly diagnosed by the classifier with high specificity and sensitivity. A list of more than 150 TCR beta chains associated with cytomegalovirus was given.

V lost 6 bases, J lost 0 bases, and 20 bases lay in between. Germline-derived CDR1 and CDR2 are LNHDA and SQIVND (reference sequence). This CDR3 comprises 17 residues. In the case of this clone: Its antigen remains unidentified.

The sequenced material came from PBMCs. The chain joins TRBV19 to TRBJ1-1; TRBD1 is a possible D gene (5 bases). This TCR came from a man between 18 and 29 years old in good health and CMV-seronegative. CDR3 region: CASRWVIGDQMNTEAFF. Written as DNA, the CDR3 is TGTGCCAGTAGATGGGTCATAGGGGATCAAATGAACACTGAAGCTTTCTTT.